This is a list of T cell receptor beta chains from one sample in a study of blood T cell repertoires in COVID-19. Using immunoSEQ multiplex PCR, the repertoire was profiled, and TCRdb retains in-frame clones only, with some absent. In the table there are about 69,000 clones, 82% of which are singletons. Sequenced material: peripheral blood. The receptor source for this set is a human donor in a cohort sampled during active COVID-19. CDR3s include the opening cysteine and the closing phenylalanine or tryptophan. The order of the fields is D gene, J gene, clone size, V gene, CDR3 DNA, CDR3 protein. A D gene is named only where the DNA matches it firmly. The size of a clone is reported for some rows only, either as once, few or many, or as a class for expanded clones.

D: NA; J: TRBJ1-6; size: NA; V: TRBV19; DNA: TGTGCCAGTAGTATCGCCCAGGGTTCACCCCTCCACTTT; CDR3: CASSIAQGSPLHF
D: TRBD1; J: TRBJ2-7; size: NA; V: TRBV28; DNA: TGTGCCAGCAGTTTGGGGACCGGGACAGGATCCTACGAGCAGTACTTC; CDR3: CASSLGTGTGSYEQYF
D: TRBD1; J: TRBJ1-1; size: NA; V: TRBV6-5; DNA: TGTGCCAGCACTCGACAGGGGGCGGACACTGAAGCTTTCTTT; CDR3: CASTRQGADTEAFF
D: TRBD1; J: TRBJ2-7; size: NA; V: TRBV28; DNA: TGTGCCAGCAGTAGTCAGGGGGCTTACGAGCAGTACTTC; CDR3: CASSSQGAYEQYF
D: TRBD2; J: TRBJ2-3; size: NA; V: TRBV4-2; DNA: TGTGCCAGCAGCCCGCTGACTAGCGGGTCAGGAGATACGCAGTATTTT; CDR3: CASSPLTSGSGDTQYF
D: NA; J: TRBJ2-3; size: NA; V: TRBV2; DNA: TGTGCCAGCAGTGAAGACCAGATGGGGCTCACAGATACGCAGTATTTT; CDR3: CASSEDQMGLTDTQYF
D: TRBD1; J: TRBJ1-1; size: NA; V: TRBV7-9; DNA: TGTGCCAGCAGCACCCGTGGACAGGGAATTGAAGCTTTCTTT; CDR3: CASSTRGQGIEAFF
D: NA; J: TRBJ1-6; size: NA; V: TRBV7-3; DNA: TGTGCCAGCAGCTTAACGTTAGCTTCACCCCTCCACTTT; CDR3: CASSLTLASPLHF
D: NA; J: TRBJ1-1; size: many; V: TRBV7-3; DNA: TGTGCCAGCAGCTTAGGGGGCTGGGGGAACACTGAAGCTTTCTTT; CDR3: CASSLGGWGNTEAFF
D: NA; J: TRBJ2-3; size: NA; V: TRBV15; DNA: TGTGCCACCAGCAGAGAGGGGTGGACAGGGAGGGTCACAGATACGCAGTATTTT; CDR3: CATSREGWTGRVTDTQYF
D: TRBD2; J: TRBJ2-5; size: NA; V: TRBV10-3; DNA: TGTGCCATCAGTGGCCAGACTAGCGGGGGGGCTGGGACCCAGTACTTC; CDR3: CAISGQTSGGAGTQYF
D: NA; J: TRBJ2-5; size: NA; V: TRBV28; DNA: TGTGCCAGCAGTGTTACGGGACTCCAAGAGACCCAGTACTTC; CDR3: CASSVTGLQETQYF
D: NA; J: TRBJ2-7; size: NA; V: TRBV2; DNA: TGTGCCAGCAGTGAAGCGCAACGGGGTTACTTC; CDR3: CASSEAQRGYF
D: NA; J: TRBJ1-2; size: NA; V: TRBV5-4; DNA: TGTGCCAGCAGCTTGGACGGCTATGGCTACACCTTC; CDR3: CASSLDGYGYTF
D: TRBD1; J: TRBJ1-1; size: NA; V: TRBV19; DNA: TGTGCCAGTAGTATAGGATACAGGGGCACTGAAGCTTTCTTT; CDR3: CASSIGYRGTEAFF
D: NA; J: TRBJ1-2; size: NA; V: TRBV6-5; DNA: TGTGCCGGCAAGACAGGAATTTATGGCTACACCTTC; CDR3: CAGKTGIYGYTF
D: NA; J: TRBJ1-4; size: NA; V: TRBV5-5; DNA: TGTGCCAGCAGCTTGGCAGGGGCAACTAATGAAAAACTGTTTTTT; CDR3: CASSLAGATNEKLFF
D: TRBD2; J: TRBJ2-7; size: NA; V: TRBV9; DNA: TGTGCCAGCAGCACGGGAGGGACCTACGAGCAGTACTTC; CDR3: CASSTGGTYEQYF